The source of this T cell receptor beta chain is a study of tumor-infiltrating lymphocytes in localized non-small cell lung cancer. The overall study: Some samples were collected after neoadjuvant chemotherapy; smokers, never-smokers and several histologies were included. General study findings and limits: Tumor T-cell fraction was not associated with recurrence-free survival. Available tissue quantity limited TCR sequencing to a patient subset. Different pieces of the same tissue were used for each assay.

Comment on this clone: Its cognate antigen is unknown.

CDR1 and CDR2 from the germline V gene are SGHTA and FQGNSA. The CDR3 consists of 15 residues. V lost 5 bases and J 6 bases, leaving 16 bases between the germline ends. The repertoire was sequenced with immunoSEQ multiplex PCR; TCRdb's copy has only in-frame clones and lacks some. The table has about 12,000 clones, 79% seen once. The clonotype originates from a human donor with non-small cell lung cancer. The sample taken for sequencing was lung tumor tissue. The rearrangement links TRBV7-2 to TRBJ2-2; tentatively, D is TRBD2 (6 bases). This CDR3 reads CASSPGTPSAGELFF. The CDR3 bases are TGTGCCAGCAGCCCAGGGACTCCCAGTGCCGGGGAGCTGTTTTTT.